This T cell receptor beta chain was obtained from a study of shared clonotypes between healthy human individuals. Study-wide results and limits: It was the non-shared clonotypes that had lower generation probabilities than clonotypes shared by all four donors.

V was trimmed by 3 bases and J by 5 bases, leaving 16 bases between them. This CDR3 is 15 amino acids long. Looked up from germline, CDR1 is ENHRY and CDR2 is SYGVKD. The authors ran the assay at deep level. Per the original data handling: From ImmunoSEQ came sequences covering only the junction and carrying no quality scores, so filtering differed. The repertoire was sequenced with immunoSEQ multiplex PCR; TCRdb's copy has only in-frame clones and lacks some. For V, J and clone size, that table is used; D and trimming come from the DNA. In the table there are some 650,000 clones, almost 97% of which are singletons. Concerning this clone: Its antigen is still unknown.

The source is a woman aged 30 to 39 in good health. The gene calls are TRBV10-3 and TRBJ2-5; the D gene is possibly TRBD2 (6 bases). The specimen was naive CD4+ T cells sorted from blood. This sample's subset: CD45RA+ positively selected. The CDR3 DNA sequence: TGTGCCATCAGTGACGGAACGGGAGTTTCGGAGACCCAGTACTTC. Translation gives CAISDGTGVSETQYF.